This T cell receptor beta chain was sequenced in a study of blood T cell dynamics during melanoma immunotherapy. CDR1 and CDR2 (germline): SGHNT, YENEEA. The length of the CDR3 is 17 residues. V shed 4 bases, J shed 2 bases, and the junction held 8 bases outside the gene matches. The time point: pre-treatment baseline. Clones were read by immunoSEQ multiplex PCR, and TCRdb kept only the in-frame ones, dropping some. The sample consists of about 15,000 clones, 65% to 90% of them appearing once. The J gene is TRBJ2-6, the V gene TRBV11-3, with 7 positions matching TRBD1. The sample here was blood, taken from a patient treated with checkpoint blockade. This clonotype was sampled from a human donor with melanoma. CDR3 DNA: TGTGCCAGCAGCTCCTACAGGGGAGTCGCTGGGGCCAACGTCCTGACTTTC. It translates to CASSSYRGVAGANVLTF.